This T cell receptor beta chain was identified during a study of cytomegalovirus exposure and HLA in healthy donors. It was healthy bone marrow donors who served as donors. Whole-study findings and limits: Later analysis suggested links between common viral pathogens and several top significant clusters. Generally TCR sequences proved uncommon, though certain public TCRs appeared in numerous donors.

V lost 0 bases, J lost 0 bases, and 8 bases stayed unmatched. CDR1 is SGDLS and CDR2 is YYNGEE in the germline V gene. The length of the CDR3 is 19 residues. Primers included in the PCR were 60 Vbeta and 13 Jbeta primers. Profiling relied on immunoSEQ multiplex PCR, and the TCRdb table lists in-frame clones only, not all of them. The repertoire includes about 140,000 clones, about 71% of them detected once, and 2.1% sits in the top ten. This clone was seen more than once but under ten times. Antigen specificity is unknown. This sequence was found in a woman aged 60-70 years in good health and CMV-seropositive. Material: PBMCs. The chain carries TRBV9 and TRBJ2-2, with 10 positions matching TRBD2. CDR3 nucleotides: TGTGCCAGCAGCGTAGTCCTAGCGGGAGAGTGGTCGAACACCGGGGAGCTGTTTTTT. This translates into CASSVVLAGEWSNTGELFF.